The 6 T cell receptor beta chains below were found in one sample sequenced in a study of cytomegalovirus exposure and HLA in healthy donors. It was with 60 Vbeta and 13 Jbeta primers that the PCR ran. This table comes from immunoSEQ multiplex PCR, and its TCRdb copy is limited to in-frame clones, with some not included. Seen here are about 120,000 clones, around two thirds observed once, and the top ten hold 2% to 2.5%. Sequenced material: PBMCs. The source of these receptors is a human donor in good health.

The chain combines TRBV19 with TRBJ1-2, with D tentatively TRBD1 (6 bases). Per germline, CDR1 LNHDA and CDR2 SQIVND (reference sequence). V lost 4 bases to trimming and J lost 4 bases, with 19 bases between them. The CDR3 is made up of 16 amino acids. CDR3 DNA sequence: TGTGCCAGTAGTAAAGACAGGACAGTTTCCGGCTATGGCTACACCTTC. Residues: CASSKDRTVSGYGYTF.

The chain has TRBV29-1 and TRBJ1-1, with 8 bases fitting TRBD1. V shed 6 bases, J shed 0 bases, and the junction held 6 bases outside the gene matches. The CDR3 is 14 amino acids. The V gene's germline CDR1 is SQVTM and CDR2 ANQGSEA. In nucleotides, the CDR3 is TGCAGCGTCCCTGGACAGGGAATGAACACTGAAGCTTTCTTT. Residues: CSVPGQGMNTEAFF.

The chain uses TRBV13 and TRBJ2-5; 8 nucleotides align to TRBD2. This CDR3 is 14 amino acids long. Germline lookup yields CDR1 PRHDT and CDR2 FYEKMQ (reference sequence). V lost 1 base to trimming and J lost 2 bases; unmatched junction nucleotides: 0. The CDR3, as DNA: TGTGCCAGCAGCTTAGCGGGGGGGCAAGAGACCCAGTACTTC. Translation: CASSLAGGQETQYF.

The CDR3 sequence: CASSLGGTVNTEAFF. The CDR3 bases are TGTGCCAGCAGCTTAGGCGGGACGGTGAACACTGAAGCTTTCTTT. This chain connects TRBV5-5 to TRBJ1-1; tentative D call: TRBD1 (5 bases). CDR3 length: 15 residues. Trimming stripped 2 bases from V and 0 bases from J, with 11 bases between. CDR1 is SGHKS and CDR2 is YYEKEE in the germline V gene (reference sequence).

There are a few counts of this clone. The chain has TRBV7-6 and TRBJ2-2; 8 bases agree with TRBD2. There are 16 residues in the CDR3. Trimming took 0 bases from V and 2 from J; bases not matched to a gene: 2. Germline V lookup: CDR1 SGHVS, CDR2 FNYEAQ. The CDR3 bases are TGTGCCAGCAGCTTAGCACTAGCGGTAAACACCGGGGAGCTGTTTTTT. Encoded protein: CASSLALAVNTGELFF.

The rearrangement links TRBV18 to TRBJ2-1; 9 bases line up with TRBD2. There are 15 residues in the CDR3. Germline loops: CDR1 KGHSH, CDR2 LQKENI. The trim removed 4 bases at V and 8 bases at J, leaving 9 bases unmatched. The CDR3 sequence is CASSLGLARLDEQFF. DNA for the CDR3: TGTGCCAGCTCACTCGGACTAGCGCGTTTAGATGAGCAGTTCTTC. Together with reference TRBV18 and TRBJ2-1, the CDR3 gives the full variable domain: NAGVMQNPRHLVRRRGQEARLRCSPMKGHSHVYWYRQLPEEGLKFMVYLQKENIIDESGMPKERFSAEFPKEGPSILRIQQVVRGDSAAYFCASSLGLARLDEQFFGPGTRLTVL.